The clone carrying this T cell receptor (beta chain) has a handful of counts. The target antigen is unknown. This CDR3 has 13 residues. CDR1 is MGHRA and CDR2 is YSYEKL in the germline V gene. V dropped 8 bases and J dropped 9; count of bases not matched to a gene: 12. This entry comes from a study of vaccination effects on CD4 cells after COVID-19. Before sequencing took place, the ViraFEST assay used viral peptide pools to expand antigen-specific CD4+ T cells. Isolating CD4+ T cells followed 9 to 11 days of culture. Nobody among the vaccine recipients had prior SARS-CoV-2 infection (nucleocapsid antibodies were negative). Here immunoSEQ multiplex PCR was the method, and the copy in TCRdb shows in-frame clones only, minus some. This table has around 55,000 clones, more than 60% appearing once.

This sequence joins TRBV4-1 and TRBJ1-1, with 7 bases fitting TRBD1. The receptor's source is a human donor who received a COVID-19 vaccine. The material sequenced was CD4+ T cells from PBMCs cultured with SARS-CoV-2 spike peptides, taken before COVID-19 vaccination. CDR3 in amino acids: CASRSDRVGQAFF. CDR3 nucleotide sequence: TGCGCCAGCCGCTCAGACAGGGTTGGCCAAGCTTTCTTT.